This is a list of T cell receptor beta chains from one sample in a study of blood T cell repertoires in COVID-19. Data came from immunoSEQ multiplex PCR; TCRdb stores just in-frame clones and leaves some out. Of roughly 250,000 clones detected, 79% appear once; the ten largest clones hold approximately 4%. The sequenced sample consisted of peripheral blood. The receptors here all came from a woman in her forties with active or convalescent COVID-19. Both conserved end residues are part of each CDR3. The order of the fields is D gene, clone size, J gene, V gene, CDR3 protein, CDR3 DNA. D genes are given only for firm matches. The size of a clone is reported for some rows only, either as once, few or many, or as a class for expanded clones.

D gene: TRBD1; clone size: NA; J gene: TRBJ1-2; V gene: TRBV12-3/TRBV12-4; CDR3 protein: CASSFRGARGYTF; CDR3 DNA: TGTGCCAGCAGTTTCAGGGGGGCGAGAGGCTACACCTTC
D gene: NA; clone size: NA; J gene: TRBJ1-1; V gene: TRBV5-1; CDR3 protein: CASRGLMNTEAFF; CDR3 DNA: TGCGCCAGCAGAGGACTGATGAACACTGAAGCTTTCTTT
D gene: NA; clone size: NA; J gene: TRBJ2-5; V gene: TRBV4-2; CDR3 protein: CASSPFQGQTEGETQYF; CDR3 DNA: TGTGCCAGCAGCCCATTTCAGGGCCAGACAGAAGGAGAGACCCAGTACTTC
D gene: NA; clone size: NA; J gene: TRBJ1-3; V gene: TRBV13; CDR3 protein: CASSSPGMGNTIYF; CDR3 DNA: TGTGCCAGCAGCTCCCCGGGTATGGGAAACACCATATATTTT
D gene: TRBD2; clone size: NA; J gene: TRBJ2-3; V gene: TRBV10-3; CDR3 protein: CATRGGATDTQYF; CDR3 DNA: TGTGCCACCCGCGGGGGGGCCACAGATACGCAGTATTTT
D gene: NA; clone size: NA; J gene: TRBJ2-3; V gene: TRBV19; CDR3 protein: CASSIASPTTDTQYF; CDR3 DNA: TGTGCCAGTAGTATCGCGTCACCGACAACAGATACGCAGTATTTT
D gene: NA; clone size: NA; J gene: TRBJ2-5; V gene: TRBV5-1; CDR3 protein: CASSPGSVETQYF; CDR3 DNA: TGCGCCAGCAGCCCTGGTTCGGTTGAGACCCAGTACTTC
D gene: NA; clone size: NA; J gene: TRBJ1-2; V gene: TRBV12-5; CDR3 protein: CASGFGGAGGYTF; CDR3 DNA: TGTGCTAGTGGTTTCGGGGGTGCCGGGGGCTACACCTTC
D gene: TRBD1; clone size: NA; J gene: TRBJ2-7; V gene: TRBV7-9; CDR3 protein: CASSSADRGQFIVYEQYF; CDR3 DNA: TGTGCCAGCAGCTCCGCGGACAGGGGGCAGTTTATAGTCTACGAGCAGTACTTC
D gene: NA; clone size: NA; J gene: TRBJ2-5; V gene: TRBV5-1; CDR3 protein: CASSLGAGAGETQYF; CDR3 DNA: TGCGCCAGCAGCTTGGGGGCGGGTGCCGGGGAGACCCAGTACTTC
D gene: TRBD2; clone size: NA; J gene: TRBJ2-5; V gene: TRBV5-1; CDR3 protein: CASSHGAGGKETQYF; CDR3 DNA: TGCGCCAGCAGCCACGGAGCGGGGGGGAAGGAGACCCAGTACTTC
D gene: TRBD1; clone size: NA; J gene: TRBJ1-6; V gene: TRBV3-1/TRBV3-2; CDR3 protein: CASSQTRDRLSYNSPLHF; CDR3 DNA: TGTGCCAGCAGCCAAACCCGGGACAGGCTCTCCTATAATTCACCCCTCCACTTT
D gene: TRBD2; clone size: NA; J gene: TRBJ2-1; V gene: TRBV19; CDR3 protein: CASSPGASGGYDEQFF; CDR3 DNA: TGTGCCAGTAGCCCAGGGGCTAGCGGGGGATACGATGAGCAGTTCTTC
D gene: NA; clone size: NA; J gene: TRBJ1-5; V gene: TRBV5-1; CDR3 protein: CASSFGEGQPQHF; CDR3 DNA: TGCGCCAGCAGCTTTGGGGAGGGCCAGCCCCAGCATTTT
D gene: NA; clone size: NA; J gene: TRBJ2-1; V gene: TRBV30; CDR3 protein: CAWSWAGEYYNEQFF; CDR3 DNA: TGTGCCTGGAGTTGGGCAGGGGAATACTACAATGAGCAGTTCTTC
D gene: NA; clone size: NA; J gene: TRBJ1-1; V gene: TRBV14; CDR3 protein: CASSQELMNTEAFF; CDR3 DNA: TGTGCCAGCAGCCAAGAACTGATGAACACTGAAGCTTTCTTT
D gene: TRBD1; clone size: few; J gene: TRBJ1-2; V gene: TRBV18; CDR3 protein: CASSPQTGRYGYTF; CDR3 DNA: TGTGCCAGCTCACCTCAGACAGGGCGCTATGGCTACACCTTC
D gene: TRBD1; clone size: NA; J gene: TRBJ1-3; V gene: TRBV5-4; CDR3 protein: CASSPGTGIGNTIYF; CDR3 DNA: TGTGCCAGCAGCCCCGGGACAGGGATTGGAAACACCATATATTTT
D gene: NA; clone size: few; J gene: TRBJ2-1; V gene: TRBV30; CDR3 protein: CAWDNGASNEQFF; CDR3 DNA: TGTGCCTGGGATAATGGGGCTAGCAATGAGCAGTTCTTC
D gene: NA; clone size: NA; J gene: TRBJ1-6; V gene: TRBV7-2; CDR3 protein: CASSYRETLNSPLHF; CDR3 DNA: TGTGCCAGCAGCTACAGGGAGACCCTCAATTCACCCCTCCACTTT
D gene: TRBD1; clone size: few; J gene: TRBJ1-2; V gene: TRBV6-5; CDR3 protein: CASSLRQGPIKGSYTF; CDR3 DNA: TGTGCCAGCAGTTTGCGACAGGGTCCAATCAAAGGGAGCTACACCTTC
D gene: NA; clone size: NA; J gene: TRBJ1-2; V gene: TRBV5-6; CDR3 protein: CASSLGGGYGYTF; CDR3 DNA: TGTGCCAGCAGCTTGGGGGGCGGCTATGGCTACACCTTC
D gene: NA; clone size: NA; J gene: TRBJ1-1; V gene: TRBV10-3; CDR3 protein: CAISQNTVDTYTEAFF; CDR3 DNA: TGTGCCATCAGTCAAAACACCGTCGACACCTACACTGAAGCTTTCTTT
D gene: NA; clone size: once; J gene: TRBJ1-3; V gene: TRBV9; CDR3 protein: CASSARQDRNTIYF; CDR3 DNA: TGTGCCAGCAGCGCCCGACAGGATAGAAACACCATATATTTT
D gene: NA; clone size: many; J gene: TRBJ1-4; V gene: TRBV7-9; CDR3 protein: CASTSTDATNEKLFF; CDR3 DNA: TGTGCCAGCACCTCTACAGACGCAACTAATGAAAAACTGTTTTTT
D gene: TRBD1; clone size: NA; J gene: TRBJ2-5; V gene: TRBV19; CDR3 protein: CASSLHWGQGETQYF; CDR3 DNA: TGTGCCAGTAGTCTTCACTGGGGACAGGGTGAGACCCAGTACTTC
D gene: TRBD1; clone size: NA; J gene: TRBJ2-2; V gene: TRBV28; CDR3 protein: CASRTTGVATNTGELFF; CDR3 DNA: TGTGCCAGCAGAACCACAGGGGTGGCGACGAACACCGGGGAGCTGTTTTTT
D gene: NA; clone size: NA; J gene: TRBJ2-5; V gene: TRBV7-3; CDR3 protein: CASSLGAGETQYF; CDR3 DNA: TGTGCCAGCAGCTTGGGGGCAGGAGAGACCCAGTACTTC
D gene: TRBD1; clone size: few; J gene: TRBJ1-3; V gene: TRBV19; CDR3 protein: CASSATGGTGNTIYF; CDR3 DNA: TGTGCCAGTAGTGCCACAGGGGGCACTGGAAACACCATATATTTT
D gene: NA; clone size: NA; J gene: TRBJ2-5; V gene: TRBV3-1/TRBV3-2; CDR3 protein: CASSKDSSVLGQETQYF; CDR3 DNA: TGTGCCAGCAGTAAGGACTCGTCTGTTTTAGGCCAAGAGACCCAGTACTTC
D gene: NA; clone size: NA; J gene: TRBJ2-3; V gene: TRBV27; CDR3 protein: CASTWRGPTDTQYF; CDR3 DNA: TGTGCCAGCACCTGGAGGGGGCCCACAGATACGCAGTATTTT
D gene: NA; clone size: many; J gene: TRBJ1-1; V gene: TRBV6-5; CDR3 protein: CASGDTQNTEAFF; CDR3 DNA: TGTGCCAGCGGGGACACCCAGAACACTGAAGCTTTCTTT
D gene: TRBD1; clone size: NA; J gene: TRBJ2-3; V gene: TRBV5-1; CDR3 protein: CASSFYGQGSTDTQYF; CDR3 DNA: TGCGCCAGCAGTTTTTACGGACAGGGGAGCACAGATACGCAGTATTTT
D gene: NA; clone size: NA; J gene: TRBJ2-1; V gene: TRBV6-4; CDR3 protein: CASSDSGRGDYNEQFF; CDR3 DNA: TGTGCCAGCAGTGACTCAGGCAGGGGGGACTACAATGAGCAGTTCTTC
D gene: NA; clone size: NA; J gene: TRBJ1-6; V gene: TRBV6-8; CDR3 protein: CASSSGVGSPLHF; CDR3 DNA: TGTGCCAGCAGTTCAGGGGTCGGTTCACCCCTCCACTTT
D gene: NA; clone size: NA; J gene: TRBJ1-1; V gene: TRBV19; CDR3 protein: CASSQGMNTEAFF; CDR3 DNA: TGTGCCAGTAGTCAGGGGATGAACACTGAAGCTTTCTTT
D gene: NA; clone size: NA; J gene: TRBJ1-3; V gene: TRBV10-3; CDR3 protein: CAISRVSANTIYF; CDR3 DNA: TGTGCCATCAGTCGAGTGTCTGCAAACACCATATATTTT
D gene: TRBD2; clone size: NA; J gene: TRBJ2-1; V gene: TRBV2; CDR3 protein: CASTRPRGGLGDEQFF; CDR3 DNA: TGTGCCAGCACCCGCCCGCGGGGGGGGTTGGGGGATGAGCAGTTCTTC
D gene: TRBD1; clone size: NA; J gene: TRBJ1-2; V gene: TRBV6-4; CDR3 protein: CASSEGGTGGSYYGYTF; CDR3 DNA: TGTGCCAGCAGTGAAGGCGGGACAGGGGGATCCTACTATGGCTACACCTTC
D gene: NA; clone size: NA; J gene: TRBJ1-5; V gene: TRBV7-2; CDR3 protein: CASSLESGYSNQPQHF; CDR3 DNA: TGTGCCAGCAGCTTAGAATCCGGGTATAGCAATCAGCCCCAGCATTTT
D gene: TRBD2; clone size: NA; J gene: TRBJ2-7; V gene: TRBV5-3; CDR3 protein: CARSLCLGLAIYEQYF; CDR3 DNA: TGTGCCAGAAGCTTGTGCTTGGGACTAGCGATCTACGAGCAGTACTTC
D gene: NA; clone size: NA; J gene: TRBJ2-1; V gene: TRBV10-3; CDR3 protein: CAISVAGTEGYNEQFF; CDR3 DNA: TGTGCCATCAGTGTTGCCGGGACGGAGGGATACAATGAGCAGTTCTTC
D gene: TRBD2; clone size: NA; J gene: TRBJ2-3; V gene: TRBV19; CDR3 protein: CASSRGRGVTDTQYF; CDR3 DNA: TGTGCCAGTAGCCGGGGGCGGGGGGTTACAGATACGCAGTATTTT
D gene: NA; clone size: few; J gene: TRBJ2-1; V gene: TRBV2; CDR3 protein: CASSDSTGRRNEQFF; CDR3 DNA: TGTGCCAGCAGTGACTCGACAGGTCGACGCAATGAGCAGTTCTTC
D gene: TRBD2; clone size: NA; J gene: TRBJ2-1; V gene: TRBV5-4; CDR3 protein: CASSLGLAGGYNEQFF; CDR3 DNA: TGTGCCAGCAGCTTGGGACTAGCGGGGGGATACAATGAGCAGTTCTTC
D gene: TRBD2; clone size: NA; J gene: TRBJ2-3; V gene: TRBV5-1; CDR3 protein: CASSSFQRGLTDTQYF; CDR3 DNA: TGCGCCAGCAGCTCGTTCCAGCGGGGGCTCACAGATACGCAGTATTTT
D gene: NA; clone size: NA; J gene: TRBJ1-1; V gene: TRBV29-1; CDR3 protein: CSALGQNTEAFF; CDR3 DNA: TGCAGCGCTTTGGGCCAGAACACTGAAGCTTTCTTT
D gene: TRBD1; clone size: NA; J gene: TRBJ1-2; V gene: TRBV11-2; CDR3 protein: CASSRQGSGYTF; CDR3 DNA: TGTGCCAGCAGTCGACAGGGATCTGGCTACACCTTC
D gene: TRBD1; clone size: NA; J gene: TRBJ1-5; V gene: TRBV23-1; CDR3 protein: CASSQRKETGPRQPQHF; CDR3 DNA: TGCGCCAGCAGTCAAAGAAAAGAGACAGGGCCGAGACAGCCCCAGCATTTT
D gene: NA; clone size: NA; J gene: TRBJ1-1; V gene: TRBV5-1; CDR3 protein: CASSLGTDTEAFF; CDR3 DNA: TGCGCCAGCAGCTTAGGGACTGACACTGAAGCTTTCTTT
D gene: NA; clone size: NA; J gene: TRBJ2-1; V gene: TRBV12-3/TRBV12-4; CDR3 protein: CASSLSEEQFF; CDR3 DNA: TGTGCCAGCAGTTTAAGTGAGGAGCAGTTCTTC
D gene: TRBD1; clone size: few; J gene: TRBJ2-1; V gene: TRBV11-2; CDR3 protein: CASSPRQGRSNEQFF; CDR3 DNA: TGTGCCAGCAGCCCCCGACAGGGGAGAAGCAATGAGCAGTTCTTC
D gene: TRBD1; clone size: NA; J gene: TRBJ1-2; V gene: TRBV5-5; CDR3 protein: CASSWGAGQGTNYGYTF; CDR3 DNA: TGTGCCAGCAGCTGGGGGGCGGGACAGGGCACAAACTATGGCTACACCTTC
D gene: NA; clone size: once; J gene: TRBJ1-2; V gene: TRBV2; CDR3 protein: CASSEMGSLDYGYTF; CDR3 DNA: TGTGCCAGCAGTGAGATGGGCAGCCTTGACTATGGCTACACCTTC
D gene: NA; clone size: NA; J gene: TRBJ2-6; V gene: TRBV19; CDR3 protein: CASSIVRGTGANVLTF; CDR3 DNA: TGTGCCAGTAGTATAGTTCGGGGTACTGGGGCCAACGTCCTGACTTTC